This T cell receptor beta chain emerged from a study of T cells in tuberculosis. Across the whole study: A South African cohort included IGRA-negative adolescents, latently infected IGRA-positive adolescents and adults with active tuberculosis.

Germline V gene lookup returns CDR1 MDHEN and CDR2 SYDVKM. Germline trimming cut 5 bases from V and 5 bases from J; bases unmatched to any gene: 5. The CDR3 has 13 residues. This table comes from immunoSEQ multiplex PCR, and its TCRdb copy is limited to in-frame clones, with some not included. There are some 30,000 clones in the sample; under 95% occur only once, and about 7.8% lies in the top ten. Sequencing used PBMCs. J is TRBJ2-5 and V is TRBV28; 7 positions agree with TRBD1. The receptor was isolated from a donor aged 10-29 years with latent tuberculosis or without tuberculosis infection. Some clones in this sample may be carry-over from other donors' samples. The CDR3 protein is CASSPTGEETQYF. The CDR3 DNA reads as TGTGCCAGCAGTCCTACAGGGGAGGAGACCCAGTACTTC.